This T cell receptor (beta chain) was identified in a study of blood T cells in healthy people across ages. A second PCR of 7 to 11 cycles used a sample-barcoded 5' primer and a J-beta primer mix. TCRdb independently ran MiXCR on the 5' RACE reads; one entry per CDR3 protein. The sample has roughly 930,000 distinct CDR3 sequences; around 46% are singletons. This sequence was found in a man aged 30 to 39 in good health. Sequenced material: blood.

The CDR3 DNA reads TGCGCCAGCACCGCGAGGGGGCAGGGGGCGACCTATAATTCACCCCTCCACTTT. It specifies CASTARGQGATYNSPLHF. This rearrangement joins TRBV4-1 to TRBJ1-6, with TRBD1 matching 8 bases. J was trimmed by 2 bases and V by 7 bases; bases with no gene match: 13. This CDR3 comprises 18 residues. Germline V CDR1 and CDR2: MGHRA, YSYEKL.